The present TCR beta chain was sequenced within a study of T cell changes during pregnancy in multiple sclerosis (dated by TCRdb to about 2019). For the wider study: In women with multiple sclerosis, the researchers looked at how the T cell repertoire shifted as pregnancy progressed.

As to this clone: The antigen it recognizes is unknown. No base quality values were provided; no much bigger clone lies one nucleotide off.

Trimming accounts for 5 bases at V and 10 bases at J, while the number of junction bases matched to no gene is 7. Measured from the cysteine to the phenylalanine, the CDR3 is 14 residues long. Left in the record is the CDR3 DNA by itself, 42 bases read in frame from the first base. From a lookup of the germline V gene, CDR1 and CDR2 are SNHLY and FYNNEI. Receptor amplification or capture employed the immunoSEQ multiplex PCR assay. TCRdb provides this immuneACCESS table in a form limited to in-frame rearrangements. Some clones are lacking; in checked studies, under half of them reflect an unresolved V gene, and why the rest are absent is not known. In this sample the table shows around 86,000 clones, 80% to 95% of which occur a single time. The biggest ten clones account for approximately 0.93% of the sample.

The chain links TRBV2 with TRBJ1-6; 8 middle bases align to TRBD1. This specimen was peripheral blood, taken in the first trimester of pregnancy. This receptor was taken from a female donor with multiple sclerosis, enrolled in a pregnancy study. The sequenced DNA is TGTGCCAGCAGTCAAGACAGGGGAAACTCACCCCTCCACTTT. It codes for CASSQDRGNSPLHF.